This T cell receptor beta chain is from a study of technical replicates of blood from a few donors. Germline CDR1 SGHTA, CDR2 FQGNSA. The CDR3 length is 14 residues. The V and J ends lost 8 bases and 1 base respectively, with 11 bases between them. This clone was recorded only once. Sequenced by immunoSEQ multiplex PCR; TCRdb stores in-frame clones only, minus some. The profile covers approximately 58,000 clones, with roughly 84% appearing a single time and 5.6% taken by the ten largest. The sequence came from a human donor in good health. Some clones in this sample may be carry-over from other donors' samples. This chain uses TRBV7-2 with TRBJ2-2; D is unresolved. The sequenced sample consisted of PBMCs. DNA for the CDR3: TGTGCCAGCTTTAGAGCGCGGAACACCGGGGAGCTGTTTTTT. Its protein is CASFRARNTGELFF.